This TCR beta chain was obtained from a study of T cells after yellow fever vaccination. At the level of the study: It was SMART-Seq v4 Ultra Low Input that prepared the fractions with low cell numbers. The study, taken as a whole, reports: Only a small proportion of the clonotypes turned up in both the CD4 and the CD8 compartments, likely arising from convergent recombination.

Concerning this clonotype: Its antigen is unknown.

TCRdb passed the 5' RACE reads through MiXCR, listing each CDR3 protein once. Of some 350,000 distinct CDR3 sequences listed, 6% to 8% were seen once; the top ten hold about 15%. Here the sequenced sample was PBMCs, taken 5 days after the yellow fever booster vaccination. The source is a man aged 25 to 40 who received the YFV17D yellow fever vaccine.

The DNA of the CDR3 is TGTGCCAGCAGCTTAGCCTCTTCTAGCGGGAGTCTATTCCGCCAAGAGACCCAGTACTTC. Its translation is CASSLASSSGSLFRQETQYF. This chain links TRBV7-2 with TRBJ2-5, with 10 bases fitting TRBD2. Germline V lookup: CDR1 SGHTA, CDR2 FQGNSA. Trimming at V came to 0 bases and at J to 1 base, leaving 14 bases not matched to a gene. The CDR3 consists of 20 residues.